This entry concerns a single T cell receptor beta chain. The junction differs from germline at one of its ends, possibly a read error. The CDR3 spans 14 residues. Germline V lookup: CDR1 MDHEN, CDR2 SYDVKM. This entry belongs to a study of blood T cells in healthy people across ages. The authors ran a second PCR of about 7 to 11 cycles using a sample-barcoded 5' primer and a J-beta primer mix. From the 5' RACE reads, TCRdb called clonotypes with MiXCR, one entry per CDR3 protein. The table shows roughly 1,000,000 distinct CDR3 sequences, with roughly a quarter occurring only once. This sample was also put to use in a study of T cells of mothers and their children.

Specimen: blood. The rearrangement links TRBV28 to TRBJ2-1; 9 positions agree with TRBD1. Gene TRBJ2-7 matches the end of the DNA better, so the J call may be wrong. The sequence was collected from a girl aged 2-10 years in good health. CDR3 in DNA: TGTGCCAGCACTTTACAGGGGGCAGTCTACGAGCAGTACTTC. Amino acid sequence: CASTLQGAVYEQYF.